This TCR beta chain was sequenced in a study of blood T cell repertoires in COVID-19. The overall study: Samples representing acute and convalescent COVID-19 were sourced from the United States, Italy and Spain. Sample material is recorded as cDNA or gDNA derived from T cells, B-cell-depleted T cells, or PBMCs.

In the source study's methods: Amplifying reference gene primers gave estimates of nucleated cell counts. Clones were read by immunoSEQ multiplex PCR, and TCRdb kept only the in-frame ones, dropping some. The V and J calls and clone size come from that table; D and trimming were worked out from the DNA. In the table there are 120,000 to 150,000 clones, roughly 89% of which are singletons. The CDR3 length is 16 residues. Germline CDR1 and CDR2: SGHDN and FVKESK. Trimming removed 3 bases at V and 2 bases at J, with 15 bases between. The origin of this receptor is a human donor in a cohort sampled during active COVID-19. The chain employs TRBV14 and TRBJ2-3; tentative D call: TRBD2 (6 bases). What was sequenced was peripheral blood. CDR3 region: CASSHSGRGHTDTQYF. The CDR3 bases are TGTGCCAGCAGCCATTCGGGGCGGGGTCACACAGATACGCAGTATTTT.